This TCR beta chain was identified in a study of naive and memory T cell subsets. Noted treatment: skin biopsy from PPD injection site in Mantoux-positive individual. Input was 1 to 1000 ng of DNase-treated total RNA without cell sorting. This clonotype was picked up many times. Alpha and beta constant region primers primed reverse transcription for blood and skin samples. A single record per CDR3 protein comes from TCRdb applying MiXCR to the UMI-ligation and nested PCR reads. The table has around 18,000 distinct CDR3 sequences, about a tenth seen once; the top ten hold 6.8%. The CDR3 runs to 14 residues. Trimming took 3 bases from V and 5 from J, leaving 11 bases between them. The germline V gene encodes CDR1 MNHNY and CDR2 SVGAGI (reference sequence).

This sample comprised skin, obtained from a tuberculin skin test site. This TCR was recovered from an adult in good health. The rearrangement links TRBV6-6 to TRBJ2-1; D is undetermined. DNA for the CDR3: TGTGCCAGCAGTTATACTCGCACCGACAATGAGCAGTTCTTC. This encodes CASSYTRTDNEQFF.